The T cell receptor beta chain described here comes from a study of beta chain features in type 1 diabetes. Regarding the study as a whole: Comparison showed that naive, central memory and Treg TCRB repertoires appeared more similar among patients than among healthy donors. All four CD4+ subsets from Type 1 diabetes patients carried moderately but significantly shorter TCRB CDR3s.

Every isolated RNA sample was fully reverse transcribed, so sequencing captured expressed TCRB transcripts. There were approximately 3.7 million reads on average in the naive, central memory and regulatory T cell samples. Clones were read by immunoSEQ multiplex PCR, and TCRdb kept only the in-frame ones, dropping some. The sample yields over 150,000 clones, 7.5% to 8.5% seen once. Germline loops: CDR1 SQVTM, CDR2 ANQGSEA. V was cut by 7 bases and J by 3 bases, with 18 bases left in between. The CDR3 is made up of 14 amino acids. This clone was seen more than once but under ten times. The target antigen is unknown. Sort purity for all populations was recorded as exceeding 98%.

This clonotype was obtained from a man aged 18 to 30 with type 1 diabetes. The sample taken for sequencing was central memory CD4+ T cells from blood. This chain uses TRBV29-1 with TRBJ1-2, with a weak D call TRBD1 (5 bases). CDR3 DNA: TGCAGCGCCGCTCGGGACCCGGGGGACTATGGCTACACCTTC. Translated: CSAARDPGDYGYTF. The whole variable domain, filled in from reference TRBV29-1 and TRBJ1-2, reads SAVISQKPSRDICQRGTSLTIQCQVDSQVTMMFWYRQQPGQSLTLIATANQGSEATYESGFVIDKFPISRPNLTFSTLTVSNMSPEDSSIYLCSAARDPGDYGYTFGSGTRLTVV.